What follows are 8 T cell receptor beta chains derived from one specimen sequenced in a study of blood T cell repertoires in COVID-19. Sequencing was performed with immunoSEQ multiplex PCR; in TCRdb, only in-frame clones are kept and a portion is missing. Among 95,000 to 150,000 clones listed, 87% were seen once. Material for sequencing was peripheral blood. The receptors shown here come from a woman in her 70s with acute or convalescent COVID-19.

This clone was seen a handful of times. The genes are TRBV6-1 and TRBJ1-5; possibly TRBD1 for D (5 bases). CDR3 length: 17 amino acids. The V end lost 2 bases, the J end lost 1 base, and 15 bases lay between the germline ends. Germline loops: CDR1 MNHNS, CDR2 SASEGT. DNA of the CDR3: TGTGCCAGCAGTGAACGGGCAGGGTTTTTGAGCAATCAGCCCCAGCATTTT. Protein sequence: CASSERAGFLSNQPQHF.

The chain is built from TRBV12-5 and TRBJ2-1; 10 positions agree with TRBD1. Germline V gene data show CDR1 as LGHNT and CDR2 as FRNRAP. CDR3 length: 17 amino acids. V shed 4 bases and J 8 bases; nucleotides not matched to a gene: 14. The CDR3 region is CASGSPRRDRGIHEQFF. CDR3 nucleotide sequence: TGTGCTAGTGGTTCCCCCCGCCGGGACAGGGGAATTCATGAGCAGTTCTTC.

The chain has TRBV28 and TRBJ1-4; a weak D match, TRBD1 (5 bases). The CDR3 extends over 16 amino acids. V was trimmed by 5 bases and J by 8 bases, leaving 21 bases between them. Germline loops: CDR1 MDHEN, CDR2 SYDVKM. In DNA, the CDR3 is TGTGCCAGCAGTCTCCCGGCAGGGCACGGTCGAGAAAAACTGTTTTTT. Its translation is CASSLPAGHGREKLFF.

The V call is TRBV6-5, the J call TRBJ2-5; no reliable D call. This CDR3 contains 15 residues. Germline values: CDR1 MNHEY, CDR2 SVGAGI. The V and J ends lost 0 bases and 1 base respectively, with 9 bases between them. In DNA, the CDR3 is TGTGCCAGCAGTTACTCGAAGCGACCCCAAGAGACCCAGTACTTC. Its protein is CASSYSKRPQETQYF.

The rearrangement uses TRBV6-5 and TRBJ1-5; TRBD1 aligns across 7 bases. With 5 bases clipped from V and 3 bases from J, the junction kept 4 bases outside the gene matches. Germline V gives CDR1 MNHEY, CDR2 SVGAGI. The CDR3 length is 14 residues. CDR3 region: CASSQQGTNQPQHF. In DNA, the CDR3 is TGTGCCAGCAGTCAACAGGGGACCAATCAGCCCCAGCATTTT.

The chain employs TRBV12-5 and TRBJ2-1; TRBD2 matches at 8 bases. V shed 5 bases, J shed 7 bases, and the junction held 16 bases outside the gene matches. Germline V gene data show CDR1 as LGHNT and CDR2 as FRNRAP. The CDR3 is 17 amino acids. The CDR3 reads CASGPEVGLAELNEQFF. The DNA of the CDR3 is TGTGCTAGTGGTCCTGAAGTAGGACTAGCAGAACTAAATGAGCAGTTCTTC.

The rearrangement links TRBV28 to TRBJ2-5, with 9 bases lining up with TRBD1. The V segment lost 6 bases and the J segment 7 bases; nucleotides outside the gene matches: 15. From germline, CDR1 is MDHEN and CDR2 SYDVKM. The CDR3 runs to 16 residues. CDR3: CASSPPGQGGLGTQYF. The CDR3 DNA reads TGTGCCAGCAGCCCCCCGGGACAGGGTGGTTTAGGGACCCAGTACTTC. Looking up the rest from reference TRBV28 and TRBJ2-5 gives the full variable domain: DVKVTQSSRYLVKRTGEKVFLECVQDMDHENMFWYRQDPGLGLRLIYFSYDVKMKEKGDIPEGYSVSREKKERFSLILESASTNQTSMYLCASSPPGQGGLGTQYFGPGTRLLVL.

V is TRBV28 and J is TRBJ2-7, with D tentatively TRBD2 (6 bases). Germline assignment: CDR1 MDHEN and CDR2 SYDVKM. This CDR3 has 15 residues. V lost 4 bases and J 0 bases, leaving 13 bases between the germline ends. CDR3 sequence (DNA): TGTGCCAGCAGTTCGGGACTTGCGAGCTCCTACGAGCAGTACTTC. This codes for CASSSGLASSYEQYF.